This T cell receptor (beta chain) comes out of a study of T cell responses to AZD1222 COVID-19 vaccine. Broader study findings: The study found vaccine-associated CD4 TCRs spanning spike, dominant at 160-218 and 743-854. Clonal diversity was possibly underestimated; the donors were predominantly white British and more often female. Just a handful of AZD1222 recipients were seropositive at baseline.

TCRdb's copy holds only in-frame clones and misses some; the assay was immunoSEQ multiplex PCR. Of approximately 110,000 clones listed, more than 70% are singletons. This clone was counted many times. The antigen remains undetermined. The CDR3 covers 15 residues. Germline assignment: CDR1 MGHRA and CDR2 YSYEKL. V lost 4 bases to trimming and J lost 5 bases, with 15 bases between them. V usage is TRBV4-1 and J usage is TRBJ1-3; D ambiguous. The material was peripheral blood, obtained on day 0 of AZD1222 vaccination. This receptor was identified in an adult in good health. Written as DNA, the CDR3 is TGCGCCAGCAGCCCAGAAGAGGACCCCCGAAACACCATATATTTT. This sequence encodes CASSPEEDPRNTIYF.